This T cell receptor beta chain appears in the sequencing data of a study of blood T cell repertoires in COVID-19. Study in general: There were acute and convalescent COVID-19 samples, and they came from the United States, Italy and Spain. PBMCs, B-cell-depleted T cells, or T cells were the source of the cDNA or gDNA that made up the material.

J gave up 5 bases and V 0 bases, and 6 bases lay outside the gene matches. The CDR3 extends over 16 amino acids. Looked up from germline, CDR1 is SGHRS and CDR2 is YFSETQ. Authors' processing steps: From reference gene primer amplification, estimates of nucleated cell counts were derived. Profiled with immunoSEQ multiplex PCR; TCRdb holds only in-frame clones, not every one. V and J calls and clone size follow that table, whereas D and trimming were derived from the DNA. The sample records some 95,000 clones, 86% being singletons. Sequenced: peripheral blood. This chain links TRBV5-1 with TRBJ1-5; TRBD1 aligns across 9 bases. This receptor was obtained from an elderly man with active or convalescent COVID-19. The CDR3 DNA follows: TGCGCCAGCAGCTTGGGGGGGACAGGGCCTTATCAGCCCCAGCATTTT. Translation: CASSLGGTGPYQPQHF.